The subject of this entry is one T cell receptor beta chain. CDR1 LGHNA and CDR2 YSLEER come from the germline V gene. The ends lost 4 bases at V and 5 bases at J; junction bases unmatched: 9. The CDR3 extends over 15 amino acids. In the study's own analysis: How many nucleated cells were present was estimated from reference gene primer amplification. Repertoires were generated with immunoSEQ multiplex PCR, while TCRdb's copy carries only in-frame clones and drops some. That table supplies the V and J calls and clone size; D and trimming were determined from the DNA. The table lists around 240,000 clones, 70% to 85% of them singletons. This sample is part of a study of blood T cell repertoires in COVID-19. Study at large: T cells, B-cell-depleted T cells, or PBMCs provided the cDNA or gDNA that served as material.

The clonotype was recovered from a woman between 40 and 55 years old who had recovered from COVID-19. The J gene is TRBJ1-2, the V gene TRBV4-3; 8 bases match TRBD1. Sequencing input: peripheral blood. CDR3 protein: CASSLTPDRAYGYTF. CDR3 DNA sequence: TGCGCCAGCAGCCTTACTCCGGACAGGGCATATGGCTACACCTTC.